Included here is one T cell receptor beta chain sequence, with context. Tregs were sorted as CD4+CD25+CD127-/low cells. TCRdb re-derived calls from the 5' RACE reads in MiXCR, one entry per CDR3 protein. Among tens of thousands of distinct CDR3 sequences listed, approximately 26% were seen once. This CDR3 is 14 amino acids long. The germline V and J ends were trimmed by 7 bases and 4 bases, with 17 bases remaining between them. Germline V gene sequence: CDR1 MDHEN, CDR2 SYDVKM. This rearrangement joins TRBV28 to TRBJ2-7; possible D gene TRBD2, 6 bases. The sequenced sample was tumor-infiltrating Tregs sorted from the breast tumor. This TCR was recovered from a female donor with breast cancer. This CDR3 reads CASTSEGPPYEQYF. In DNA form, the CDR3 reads TGTGCCAGCACCTCGGAGGGACCACCGTACGAGCAGTACTTC. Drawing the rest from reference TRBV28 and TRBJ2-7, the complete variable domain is DVKVTQSSRYLVKRTGEKVFLECVQDMDHENMFWYRQDPGLGLRLIYFSYDVKMKEKGDIPEGYSVSREKKERFSLILESASTNQTSMYLCASTSEGPPYEQYFGPGTRLTVT.